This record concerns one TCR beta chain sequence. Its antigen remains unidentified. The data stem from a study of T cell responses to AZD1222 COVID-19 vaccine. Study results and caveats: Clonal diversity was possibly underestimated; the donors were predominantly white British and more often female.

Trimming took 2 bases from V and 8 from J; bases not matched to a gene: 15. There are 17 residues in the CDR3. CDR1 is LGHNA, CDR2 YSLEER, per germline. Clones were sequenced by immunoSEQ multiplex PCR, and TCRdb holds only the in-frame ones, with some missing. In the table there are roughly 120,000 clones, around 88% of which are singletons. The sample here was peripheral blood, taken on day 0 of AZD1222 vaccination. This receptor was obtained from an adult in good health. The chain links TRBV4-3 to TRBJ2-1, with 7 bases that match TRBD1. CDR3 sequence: CASSQSYLQGSLDEQFF. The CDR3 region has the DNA TGCGCCAGCAGCCAATCTTATCTACAGGGGAGTTTGGATGAGCAGTTCTTC.